This T cell receptor (beta chain) was recovered during a study of OX40 agonist ivuxolimab in advanced cancers. The study's findings and limits: Normalized T-cell clonal expansion was also low in some nonresponders.

Comments on this clone: Its antigen is undetermined.

CDR3 size: 13 residues. The germline gives CDR1 SGHAT, CDR2 FQNNGV. V was shortened by 5 bases and J by 7 bases, with 15 bases between the two germline ends. Blood specimens came from baseline, cycle 4 day 1, and cycle 7 day 1. Profiling relied on immunoSEQ multiplex PCR, and the TCRdb table lists in-frame clones only, not all of them. The sample shows fewer than 60,000 clones, approximately 82% of them seen only once. The receptor was derived from an adult with an advanced solid tumor such as melanoma, head and neck, liver or kidney cancer. The gene calls are TRBV11-2 and TRBJ2-7, with D possibly TRBD2 on 5 matching bases. Sequencing was performed on CD4+ or CD8+ T cells sorted from blood, taken in a trial of the OX40 agonist ivuxolimab. Here the CDR3 reads CASSLTLSGEQYF. The CDR3 DNA reads TGTGCCAGCAGCCTGACGCTCTCGGGAGAGCAGTACTTC.